Listed here are 20 T cell receptor beta chains from one sample, sequenced in a study of cytomegalovirus exposure and HLA in healthy donors. The PCR contained 60 Vbeta and 13 Jbeta primers. The protocol was immunoSEQ multiplex PCR, while the TCRdb copy is restricted to in-frame clones and leaves out a portion. The data contain roughly 98,000 clones, about four fifths of them singletons. Sequencing was performed on PBMCs. All receptors come from a female donor in good health and CMV-seropositive.

The rearrangement uses TRBV9 and TRBJ2-1; 7 bases line up with TRBD2. Germline trimming cut 3 bases from V and 9 bases from J; bases unmatched to any gene: 6. Per germline, CDR1 SGDLS and CDR2 YYNGEE. The CDR3 is made up of 13 amino acids. CDR3 loop: CASSGSGTGEQFF. The CDR3 DNA reads as TGTGCCAGCAGCGGCAGCGGGACCGGTGAGCAGTTCTTC.

This CDR3 reads CASSQDRANYGYTF. CDR3 coding DNA: TGCGCCAGCAGCCAAGACAGGGCTAACTATGGCTACACCTTC. V and J are TRBV4-3 and TRBJ1-2; possibly TRBD1 for D (5 bases). Germline assignment: CDR1 LGHNA and CDR2 YSLEER. The CDR3 is made up of 14 amino acids. V lost 0 bases and J lost 0, with 5 bases in between.

The genes are TRBV7-9 and TRBJ2-5; 8 bases line up with TRBD2. Germline V CDR1 and CDR2: SEHNR, FQNEAQ (reference sequence). CDR3 size: 16 residues. V lost 7 bases to trimming and J lost 1 base; unmatched junction nucleotides: 11. The CDR3 nucleotides read TGTGCCAGCACCCGGGGGGGGAGTGGGGCCCAAGAGACCCAGTACTTC. This encodes CASTRGGSGAQETQYF. Combining the CDR3 with reference TRBV7-9 and TRBJ2-5 gives the whole variable domain DTGVSQNPRHKITKRGQNVTFRCDPISEHNRLYWYRQTLGQGPEFLTYFQNEAQLEKSRLLSDRFSAERPKGSFSTLEIQRTEQGDSAMYLCASTRGGSGAQETQYFGPGTRLLVL.

This rearrangement joins TRBV6-5 to TRBJ2-7; possible D gene TRBD2, 5 bases. V was trimmed by 0 bases and J by 5 bases, leaving 14 bases between them. The CDR3 runs to 15 residues. Germline CDR1 MNHEY, CDR2 SVGAGI. CDR3 sequence: CASSYSRASRNEQYF. The DNA for the CDR3 is TGTGCCAGCAGTTACTCGAGGGCCTCTAGGAACGAGCAGTACTTC.

The V gene is TRBV19, the J gene TRBJ2-4, with a tentative D call TRBD1 (6 bases). Trimming took off 6 bases at V and 5 bases at J, with 17 bases between the two ends. The CDR3 is 15 residues long. Germline assignment: CDR1 LNHDA and CDR2 SQIVND (reference sequence). The CDR3 is CASRTGHGTENIQYF. The CDR3 region has the DNA TGTGCCAGTAGGACGGGACATGGGACCGAAAACATTCAGTACTTC.

V and J are TRBV4-3 and TRBJ1-6, with unresolved D. Germline-derived CDR1 and CDR2 are LGHNA and YSLEER. Trimming took 0 bases from V and 7 from J, leaving 10 bases between them. This CDR3 has 15 residues. The CDR3 nucleotides are TGCGCCAGCAGCCAAGATTCAGAAGTGAATTCACCCCTCCACTTT. The encoded protein is CASSQDSEVNSPLHF.

The rearrangement joins TRBV9 to TRBJ2-3; 10 nucleotides agree with TRBD2. V trimming: 0 bases; J trimming: 1 base; junction bases outside the gene matches: 5. Germline V gives CDR1 SGDLS, CDR2 YYNGEE. This CDR3 has 17 residues. The CDR3 region is CASSVAGAGGGTDTQYF. CDR3 nucleotide sequence: TGTGCCAGCAGCGTAGCGGGAGCGGGGGGGGGCACAGATACGCAGTATTTT.

The chain employs TRBV5-1 and TRBJ1-1; 7 bases are shared with TRBD1. Per germline, CDR1 SGHRS and CDR2 YFSETQ. V trimming: 2 bases; J trimming: 1 base; junction bases outside the gene matches: 2. CDR3 size: 14 residues. This chain's CDR3 is CASSFRDRNTEAFF. CDR3 in DNA: TGCGCCAGCAGCTTCCGGGACAGGAACACTGAAGCTTTCTTT.

The chain uses TRBV5-1 and TRBJ2-7; D perhaps matches TRBD2 (5 bases). The V end was cut by 5 bases, the J end by 5 bases, with 14 bases between. This CDR3 comprises 13 residues. Germline loops: CDR1 SGHRS, CDR2 YFSETQ. This CDR3 reads CASSLLRGHEQYF. CDR3 bases: TGCGCCAGCAGTCTTCTCCGAGGGCACGAGCAGTACTTC.

The chain links TRBV30 to TRBJ2-7, with 7 positions matching TRBD1. CDR1 and CDR2 from the germline V gene are GTSNPN and SVGIG (reference sequence). The CDR3 covers 15 residues. The J segment lost 5 bases and the V segment lost 3 bases, leaving 13 bases of the junction unmatched. CDR3 in DNA: TGTGCCTGGAGCGTATGGGACAGAGGAATCGACGAGCAGTACTTC. It codes for CAWSVWDRGIDEQYF. The entire variable domain, with the rest obtained from reference TRBV30 and TRBJ2-7, is as follows: SQTIHQWPATLVQPVGSPLSLECTVEGTSNPNLYWYRQAAGRGLQLLFYSVGIGQISSEVPQNLSASRPQDRQFILSSKKLLLSDSGFYLCAWSVWDRGIDEQYFGPGTRLTVT.

The rearrangement uses TRBV18 and TRBJ2-7; D may be TRBD1 (5 bases). The CDR3 contains 14 residues. Germline CDR1 is KGHSH and CDR2 is LQKENI. V was shortened by 2 bases and J by 3 bases, with 11 bases between the two germline ends. The CDR3 bases are TGTGCCAGCTCACCATCCCGCCAGGGCTACGAGCAGTACTTC. It yields the protein CASSPSRQGYEQYF.

This clone was counted once. V is TRBV2 and J is TRBJ2-5; the match to TRBD2 covers 8 bases. Germline CDR1 is SNHLY and CDR2 is FYNNEI. J lost 7 bases, V lost 3 bases, and 10 bases had no gene match. The CDR3 spans 15 residues. Here the CDR3 reads CASSDGGGRTGTQYF. CDR3 nucleotides: TGTGCCAGCAGTGACGGCGGGGGGCGGACCGGGACCCAGTACTTC. The complete variable domain, with remaining parts taken from reference TRBV2 and TRBJ2-5, reads EPEVTQTPSHQVTQMGQEVILRCVPISNHLYFYWYRQILGQKVEFLVSFYNNEISEKSEIFDDQFSVERPDGSNFTLKIRSTKLEDSAMYFCASSDGGGRTGTQYFGPGTRLLVL.

V usage is TRBV5-8 and J usage is TRBJ2-7; TRBD1 matches 10 bases. The germline gives CDR1 SGHTS, CDR2 YDEGEE. The junction had 8 bases not matched to a gene; V was cut back by 1 base and J by 7 bases. The CDR3 has 15 amino acids. The CDR3 loop reads CASSLSRQGAGEQYF. The CDR3 DNA reads as TGTGCCAGCAGCTTGTCGAGACAGGGGGCTGGGGAGCAGTACTTC.

The chain recombines TRBV11-2 with TRBJ2-1; TRBD2 aligns across 8 bases. Germline assignment: CDR1 SGHAT and CDR2 FQNNGV. V was pared by 1 base and J by 4 bases, with 3 bases of the junction left unmatched. The CDR3 extends over 15 amino acids. CDR3 residues: CASSLAGGRYNEQFF. In nucleotides, the CDR3 is TGTGCCAGCAGCTTAGCGGGGGGGCGATACAATGAGCAGTTCTTC.

A few counts support this clone. This sequence joins TRBV7-9 and TRBJ2-7; 7 nucleotides agree with TRBD2. J was trimmed by 0 bases and V by 1 base; bases with no gene match: 3. This CDR3 region has 15 residues. Germline CDR1 is SEHNR and CDR2 is FQNEAQ (reference sequence). The CDR3 protein is CASSLVGGSSYEQYF. The CDR3, as DNA: TGTGCCAGCAGCTTAGTCGGCGGGAGCTCCTACGAGCAGTACTTC. The whole variable domain, remainder taken from reference TRBV7-9 and TRBJ2-7, is DTGVSQNPRHKITKRGQNVTFRCDPISEHNRLYWYRQTLGQGPEFLTYFQNEAQLEKSRLLSDRFSAERPKGSFSTLEIQRTEQGDSAMYLCASSLVGGSSYEQYFGPGTRLTVT.

The V and J genes are TRBV4-2 and TRBJ2-2, with 9 nucleotides matching TRBD2. The CDR3 is 16 residues long. Germline-derived CDR1 and CDR2 are LGHNA and YNFKEQ. Unmatched junction bases numbered 8, after V lost 5 bases and J lost 4 bases. CDR3 loop: CASSTSGTSLTGELFF. Here the CDR3 DNA reads TGTGCCAGCAGCACCTCCGGGACTAGCCTCACCGGGGAGCTGTTTTTT.

This clone was seen only once. The rearrangement links TRBV30 to TRBJ1-2; D possibly corresponds to TRBD1 (6 bases). V was trimmed by 5 bases and J by 5 bases, leaving 15 bases between them. The CDR3 loop spans 13 amino acids. Per the germline V gene, CDR1 is GTSNPN and CDR2 is SVGIG (reference sequence). CDR3 coding DNA: TGTGCCTGGGCGGAACAGGGAGTATATGGCTACACCTTC. It is translated as CAWAEQGVYGYTF.

This clone appeared once. The chain employs TRBV5-4 and TRBJ2-7, with 9 bases fitting TRBD1. Per germline, CDR1 SGHNT and CDR2 YYREEE (reference sequence). V lost 0 bases, J lost 7 bases, and 11 bases stayed unmatched. This CDR3 spans 16 amino acids. The CDR3, as DNA: TGTGCCAGCAGCTTGGGTGGGACAGGGATCCTAGGGGAGCAGTACTTC. It is translated as CASSLGGTGILGEQYF. Combining the CDR3 with reference TRBV5-4 and TRBJ2-7 gives the whole variable domain ETGVTQSPTHLIKTRGQQVTLRCSSQSGHNTVSWYQQALGQGPQFIFQYYREEENGRGNFPPRFSGLQFPNYSSELNVNALELDDSALYLCASSLGGTGILGEQYFGPGTRLTVT.

This clone was observed a handful of times. The V and J genes are TRBV7-2 and TRBJ2-7; 9 bases are a match to TRBD1. Looked up from germline, CDR1 is SGHTA and CDR2 is FQGNSA. CDR3 size: 15 residues. V lost 5 bases, J lost 2 bases, and 7 bases stayed unmatched. The CDR3: CASSRPGQGTYEQYF. CDR3 bases: TGTGCCAGCAGCCGCCCGGGACAGGGAACCTACGAGCAGTACTTC.

The chain employs TRBV2 and TRBJ2-3, with D maybe TRBD2 (6 bases). The CDR3 covers 16 residues. The germline CDR1 and CDR2 sequences are SNHLY and FYNNEI. Deletions cut 6 bases from V and 0 bases from J, with 16 bases between. The CDR3 nucleotides are TGTGCCAGCAGACGCGGGGACTTCCGCAGCACAGATACGCAGTATTTT. Protein product: CASRRGDFRSTDTQYF.